This T cell receptor (beta chain) was captured in a study of metastatic and nonmetastatic thyroid tumors. CDR1 and CDR2 from the germline V gene are MRHNA and SNTAGT. The V gene lost 0 bases and the J gene lost 4 bases, with 9 bases spanning the gap. The CDR3 covers 14 residues. TCRdb re-called the PCR reads via MiXCR. The data show approximately 24,000 clones, with more than 20% seen just once and roughly 24% held by the top ten. Every patient underwent thyroid surgery untreated. This clone occurred many times. The TCR originated in a male donor with papillary thyroid cancer or a benign thyroid nodule (not recorded which). Some clones in this sample may be carry-over from other donors' samples. The chain combines TRBV6-4 with TRBJ1-1; D is undetermined. The sample was blood. Here the CDR3 reads CASSDSSRATEAFF. DNA for the CDR3: TGTGCCAGCAGTGACTCGAGCAGAGCCACTGAAGCTTTCTTT.